Below are 18 T cell receptor beta chains sequenced from a single sample in a study of cytomegalovirus exposure and HLA in healthy donors. The PCR used 60 Vbeta and 13 Jbeta primers. Repertoires were generated with immunoSEQ multiplex PCR, while TCRdb's copy carries only in-frame clones and drops some. The top ten clones hold around 6% of a sample with just over 150,000 clones, 75% to 85% of them seen once. The sample taken for sequencing was PBMCs. All receptors derive from a man aged 45-65 years in good health and CMV-seropositive.

As regards this clone: Distinct nucleotide sequences in the sample also encode this CDR3. This chain uses TRBV5-6 with TRBJ1-5; D perhaps matches TRBD1 (5 bases). The V gene lost 1 base and the J gene lost 4 bases, with 12 bases spanning the gap. The CDR3 loop spans 15 amino acids. The V gene's germline CDR1 is SGHDT and CDR2 YYEEEE. CDR3 in amino acids: CASSLTGGTNQPQHF. CDR3 nucleotide sequence: TGTGCCAGCAGCTTGACAGGCGGAACGAATCAGCCCCAGCATTTT. Full variable domain (missing parts from reference TRBV5-6 and TRBJ1-5): DAGVTQSPTHLIKTRGQQVTLRCSPKSGHDTVSWYQQALGQGPQFIFQYYEEEERQRGNFPDRFSGHQFPNYSSELNVNALLLGDSALYLCASSLTGGTNQPQHFGDGTRLSIL.

This chain joins TRBV7-9 and TRBJ2-1; TRBD2 matches at 9 bases. The CDR3 consists of 16 residues. Germline lookup yields CDR1 SEHNR and CDR2 FQNEAQ (reference sequence). V was clipped by 1 base and J by 5 bases; unmatched bases: 6. In DNA, the CDR3 is TGTGCCAGCAGCTTAGGGGGGCGGGAGGGCCACAATGAGCAGTTCTTC. It yields the protein CASSLGGREGHNEQFF. The variable domain in full, completed from reference TRBV7-9 and TRBJ2-1, reads DTGVSQNPRHKITKRGQNVTFRCDPISEHNRLYWYRQTLGQGPEFLTYFQNEAQLEKSRLLSDRFSAERPKGSFSTLEIQRTEQGDSAMYLCASSLGGREGHNEQFFGPGTRLTVL.

The CDR3 sequence: CASRPQGFDSPLHF. In DNA, the CDR3 is TGTGCCAGTAGACCCCAGGGATTTGATTCACCCCTCCACTTT. The J gene is TRBJ1-6, the V gene TRBV19; perhaps TRBD1 as D (5 bases). Germline V lookup: CDR1 LNHDA, CDR2 SQIVND (reference sequence). Trimming took off 6 bases at V and 8 bases at J, with 14 bases between the two ends. The CDR3 loop spans 14 amino acids.

The chain couples TRBV7-2 to TRBJ1-5; D remains unclear. The CDR3 is 15 amino acids. V lost 1 base and J 6 bases, leaving 13 bases between the germline ends. CDR1 is SGHTA and CDR2 is FQGNSA in the germline V gene. The CDR3 region is CASSLVAGGSQPQHF. In DNA, the CDR3 is TGTGCCAGCAGCTTAGTGGCAGGAGGTAGTCAGCCCCAGCATTTT.

The V and J genes are TRBV7-9 and TRBJ1-2; 10 positions agree with TRBD1. Germline-derived CDR1 and CDR2 are SEHNR and FQNEAQ (reference sequence). The CDR3 extends over 15 amino acids. J gave up 7 bases and V 4 bases, and 9 bases lay outside the gene matches. CDR3 loop: CASSSFGTGEIGYTF. The CDR3 DNA is TGTGCCAGCAGCTCTTTCGGGACAGGGGAAATTGGCTACACCTTC.

The rearrangement joins TRBV6-5 to TRBJ2-7, with unresolved D. The ends were cut back, 4 bases at V and 6 bases at J, with 10 bases in the middle. Germline values: CDR1 MNHEY, CDR2 SVGAGI. The CDR3 sequence is 12 residues long. CDR3 DNA sequence: TGTGCCAGCAGTTCGCCCCAACTCGAGCAGTACTTC. It specifies CASSSPQLEQYF.

Turning to this clone: At one of its ends the junction is not consistent with the germline gene, which may arise from a read error. CDR3: CSSSLAPGNYGYTF. Written as DNA, the CDR3 is TGTTCCAGCAGCTTAGCCCCGGGAAACTATGGCTACACCTTC. The chain is built from TRBV7-9 and TRBJ1-2; no reliable D call. The CDR3 is made up of 14 amino acids. The germline gives CDR1 SEHNR, CDR2 FQNEAQ (reference sequence).

This sequence joins TRBV6-5 and TRBJ2-7; the D gene is possibly TRBD2 (5 bases). The CDR3 has 12 residues. Per germline, CDR1 MNHEY and CDR2 SVGAGI. The V end was cut by 5 bases, the J end by 7 bases, with 12 bases between. CDR3 DNA sequence: TGTGCCAGCAGTCGGTCGACGGGGGAGCAGTACTTC. Its translation is CASSRSTGEQYF.

V gene TRBV5-6 combines with J gene TRBJ2-3, with 7 bases fitting TRBD1. Germline values: CDR1 SGHDT, CDR2 YYEEEE. With 2 bases clipped from V and 0 bases from J, the junction kept 3 bases outside the gene matches. The CDR3 extends over 15 amino acids. The CDR3 DNA reads as TGTGCCAGCAGCTTCGGGACAGTTAGCACAGATACGCAGTATTTT. Amino acids: CASSFGTVSTDTQYF.

The chain is built from TRBV6-4 and TRBJ2-7; the D is unclear. Germline V lookup: CDR1 MRHNA, CDR2 SNTAGT. Trimming removed 3 bases from V and 5 bases from J, with 8 bases in between. This CDR3 has 12 amino acids. The CDR3 is CASSERHNEQYV. The CDR3 bases are TGTGCCAGCAGTGAAAGACACAACGAGCAGTACGTC.

This chain connects TRBV27 to TRBJ2-2; tentatively, D is TRBD1 (6 bases). CDR3 size: 16 residues. Germline V gives CDR1 MNHEY, CDR2 SMNVEV (reference sequence). V gave up 6 bases and J gave up 4 bases, with 18 bases separating them. CDR3 in amino acids: CASRLLRGTITGELFF. The CDR3 DNA follows: TGTGCCAGCAGACTCCTAAGGGGGACAATCACCGGGGAGCTGTTTTTT.

The chain recombines TRBV15 with TRBJ2-4; 7 bases are a match to TRBD1. CDR3 length: 13 residues. Germline V lookup: CDR1 LNHNV, CDR2 YYDKDF (reference sequence). V dropped 3 bases and J dropped 6; count of bases not matched to a gene: 2. CDR3 DNA: TGTGCCACCAGCAGCAGACAGGGAAACATTCAGTACTTC. It encodes CATSSRQGNIQYF. The full variable domain, in which reference TRBV15 and TRBJ2-4 provide the parts outside the CDR3, is DAMVIQNPRYQVTQFGKPVTLSCSQTLNHNVMYWYQQKSSQAPKLLFHYYDKDFNNEADTPDNFQSRRPNTSFCFLDIRSPGLGDTAMYLCATSSRQGNIQYFGAGTRLSVL.

V and J are TRBV28 and TRBJ2-1; 9 bases line up with TRBD2. The junction had 13 bases not matched to a gene; V was cut back by 6 bases and J by 10 bases. This CDR3 spans 15 amino acids. Germline CDR1 is MDHEN and CDR2 is SYDVKM. CDR3 protein: CASSLGGGGSGEQFF. CDR3 nucleotides: TGTGCCAGCAGCCTAGGCGGGGGGGGATCAGGGGAGCAGTTCTTC.

The chain uses TRBV2 and TRBJ2-7; tentative D call: TRBD1 (6 bases). V lost 5 bases and J lost 0, with 14 bases in between. CDR1 is SNHLY, CDR2 FYNNEI, per germline. This CDR3 is built from 15 residues. This chain's CDR3 is CASSYGTLGSYEQYF. As DNA, the CDR3 is TGTGCCAGCAGTTACGGGACACTAGGCTCCTACGAGCAGTACTTC.

V gene TRBV27 combines with J gene TRBJ2-1; TRBD1 matches at 11 bases. This CDR3 is built from 18 residues. Germline V CDR1 and CDR2: MNHEY, SMNVEV (reference sequence). With 4 bases clipped from V and 6 bases from J, the junction kept 14 bases outside the gene matches. CDR3 residues: CASSSPVRDRGIPNEQFF. As DNA, the CDR3 is TGTGCCAGCAGTTCTCCGGTCAGGGACAGGGGGATTCCCAATGAGCAGTTCTTC.

The chain couples TRBV2 to TRBJ1-2, with D possibly being TRBD1 (6 bases). V was pared by 2 bases and J by 8 bases, with 15 bases between. The CDR3 totals 14 residues. CDR1 is SNHLY and CDR2 is FYNNEI in the germline V gene. The CDR3 loop reads CASSERTDLRGYTF. The CDR3 DNA reads TGTGCCAGCAGTGAAAGGACAGATCTACGCGGCTACACCTTC.

The rearrangement uses TRBV11-1 and TRBJ2-3; 10 positions agree with TRBD2. This CDR3 comprises 17 residues. CDR1 is SGHAT, CDR2 FQDESV, per germline (reference sequence). V was clipped by 4 bases and J by 2 bases; unmatched bases: 9. The CDR3 sequence is CASSSLGLADYTDTQYF. In nucleotides, the CDR3 is TGTGCCAGCAGCTCGCTCGGACTAGCGGATTACACAGATACGCAGTATTTT. The variable domain in full, completed from reference TRBV11-1 and TRBJ2-3, reads EAEVAQSPRYKITEKSQAVAFWCDPISGHATLYWYRQILGQGPELLVQFQDESVVDDSQLPKDRFSAERLKGVDSTLKIQPAELGDSAMYLCASSSLGLADYTDTQYFGPGTRLTVL.

The chain employs TRBV2 and TRBJ2-7; the D call may be TRBD1 or TRBD2 (5 bases each). The CDR3 sequence is 12 residues long. Germline V gene data show CDR1 as SNHLY and CDR2 as FYNNEI. V was shortened by 6 bases and J by 0 bases, with 6 bases between the two germline ends. The CDR3, as DNA: TGTGCCAGCAGGGGGGACTCCTACGAGCAGTACGTC. This gives the protein CASRGDSYEQYV.